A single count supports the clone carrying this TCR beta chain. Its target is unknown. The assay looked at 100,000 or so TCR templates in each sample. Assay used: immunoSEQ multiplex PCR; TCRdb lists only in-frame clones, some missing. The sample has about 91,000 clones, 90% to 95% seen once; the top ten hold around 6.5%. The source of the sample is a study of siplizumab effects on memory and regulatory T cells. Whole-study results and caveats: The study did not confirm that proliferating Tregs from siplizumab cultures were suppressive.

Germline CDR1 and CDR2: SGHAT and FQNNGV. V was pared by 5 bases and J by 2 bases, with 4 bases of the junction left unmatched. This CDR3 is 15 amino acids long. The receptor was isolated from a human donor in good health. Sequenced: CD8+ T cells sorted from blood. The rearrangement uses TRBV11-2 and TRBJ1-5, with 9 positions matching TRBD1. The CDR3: CASSLDRGGNQPQHF. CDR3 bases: TGTGCCAGCAGCCTGGACAGGGGTGGCAATCAGCCCCAGCATTTT.